One TCR beta chain is described in this entry. This clonotype occurred a few times. Its recognized antigen is unknown. Within one base of it there is no much larger clone, and no base qualities were kept. The source of the sample is a study of T-cell reconstitution after alpha-beta-depleted transplantation in children (dated by TCRdb to the mid-2010s). Notes on the research overall: Using TCR repertoire profiling, the study followed T-cell immune reconstitution in a quantitative way in children after TCRalphabeta/CD19-depleted allogeneic hematopoietic cell transplantation. Study-level results and caveats: In some patients, the high TCRbeta diversity seen at day 60 was put down to recipient T cells and intrathymic progenitors that had survived conditioning. Hyperexpanded clone frequencies declined over subsequent months; after one year, T-cell counts and TCRbeta diversity were mostly attributed to newly produced T cells. The apparently early alphabetaT-cell count recovery about two months after transplant was reportedly dependent on only several hundred rapidly expanded clones derived from non-depleted graft cells.

Receptor amplification or capture employed PCR. Sequenced using an Illumina HiSeq 2500. Molecular barcoding was employed in the preparation of TCR libraries, with unique molecular identifiers being used to normalize TCRbeta repertoire quantification. In TCRdb, the public reads were trimmed at Q25 with fastp and aligned with MiXCR, with productive beta chains retained. Every distinct CDR3 protein forms one entry, paired with its most common genes and DNA. Within this sample are 540,000 or so distinct CDR3 sequences, with 23% of them counted one time only. The ten largest clones capture roughly 15% of the sample. According to the study, the label for this sample's treatment or condition signals: allogeneic hematopoietic cell transplantation with graft depleted of TCRalphabeta T cells and CD19 B cells. The children who served as transplant recipients had been given grafts of TCRalphabeta/CD19-depleted allogeneic hematopoietic cells.

There are 14 amino acids in the CDR3, from cysteine to phenylalanine inclusive. The only DNA kept is the CDR3, 42 bases in frame from the first base. From the germline V gene (reference sequence), CDR1 is DFQATT and CDR2 is SNEGSKA. Relative to germline, V is missing 5 bases and J is missing 2 bases, with 8 bases of the junction outside any gene match. Material: PBMCs, mostly from graft donor cells, obtained 360 days after TCRalphabeta/CD19-depleted stem cell transplant. The rearrangement joined TRBV20-1 to TRBJ2-7, and TRBD1 aligns with 8 junction nucleotides. The TCR was taken from a boy under two years old who had a stem cell transplant for acute myeloid leukemia, so the T cells may come from the graft donor. The DNA sequence is given as TGCAGTGCTTTACAGGGGGATATCACCTACGAGCAGTACTTC. The encoded protein is CSALQGDITYEQYF.